This T cell receptor beta chain was sequenced in a study of Graves' ophthalmopathy and Graves' hyperthyroidism. Study-level background: Ophthalmopathy absent within 18 months of follow-up marked hyperthyroidism as stable. Overall study results and limits: The authors also found most expanded thyroid clonotypes above 0.001 frequency in blood.

Hyperthyroidism cases were recent diagnoses of under 2 months' duration in people aged 18 to 65. This clonotype was recorded a few times. Its matching antigen is unknown. V shed 7 bases, J shed 2 bases, and the junction held 4 bases outside the gene matches. Per germline, CDR1 ENHRY and CDR2 SYGVKD. The CDR3 is 13 residues long. Amplification of the TCR beta CDR3 regions used RNA transcripts (as template). HTBI primers served in a first-round RT-PCR, which a second-round multiplex PCR followed. TCRdb recomputed calls from the multiplex PCR reads with MiXCR, one row per CDR3 protein. The top ten clones hold approximately 12% of a sample with around 1,000,000 distinct CDR3 sequences, roughly 35% of them seen once.

The chain links TRBV10-3 to TRBJ1-2; the match to TRBD1 covers 7 bases. This TCR was recovered from an adult man with Graves' hyperthyroidism. Input material: peripheral blood or thyroid tissue (not recorded which). Here the CDR3 DNA reads TGTGCCATCACCGAGGACAGGAACTATGGCTACACCTTC. Its protein is CAITEDRNYGYTF.